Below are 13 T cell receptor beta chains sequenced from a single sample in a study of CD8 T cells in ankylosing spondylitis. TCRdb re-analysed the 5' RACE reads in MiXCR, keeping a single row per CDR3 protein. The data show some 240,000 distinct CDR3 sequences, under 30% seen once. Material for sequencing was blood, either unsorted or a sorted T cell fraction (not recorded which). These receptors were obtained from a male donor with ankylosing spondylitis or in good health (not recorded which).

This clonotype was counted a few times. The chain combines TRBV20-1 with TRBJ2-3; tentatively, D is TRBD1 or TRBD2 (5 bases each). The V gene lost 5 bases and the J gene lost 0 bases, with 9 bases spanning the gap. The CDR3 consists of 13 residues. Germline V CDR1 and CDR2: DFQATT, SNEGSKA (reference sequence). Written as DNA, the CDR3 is TGCAGTGCTGCCGGGGACAGCACAGATACGCAGTATTTT. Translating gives CSAAGDSTDTQYF.

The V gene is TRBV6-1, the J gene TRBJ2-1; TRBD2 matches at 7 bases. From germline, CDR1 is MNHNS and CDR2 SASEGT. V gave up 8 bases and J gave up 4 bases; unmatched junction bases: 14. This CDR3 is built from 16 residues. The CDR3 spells CASPPSRDYSYNEQFF. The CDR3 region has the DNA TGTGCCAGCCCTCCTTCCCGGGACTACTCTTACAATGAGCAGTTCTTC.

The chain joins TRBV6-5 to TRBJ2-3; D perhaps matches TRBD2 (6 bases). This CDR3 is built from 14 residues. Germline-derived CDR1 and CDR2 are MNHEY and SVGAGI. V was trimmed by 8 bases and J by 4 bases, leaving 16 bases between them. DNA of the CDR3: TGTGCCAGCCGCGGGGAGCCACCAGCAGATACGCAGTATTTT. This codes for CASRGEPPADTQYF.

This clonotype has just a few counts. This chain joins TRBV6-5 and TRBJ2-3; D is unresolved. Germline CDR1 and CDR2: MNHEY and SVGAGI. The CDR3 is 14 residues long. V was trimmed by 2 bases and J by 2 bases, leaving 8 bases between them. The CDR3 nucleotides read TGTGCCAGCAGTTACCCAGGCCTCACAGATACGCAGTATTTT. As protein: CASSYPGLTDTQYF.

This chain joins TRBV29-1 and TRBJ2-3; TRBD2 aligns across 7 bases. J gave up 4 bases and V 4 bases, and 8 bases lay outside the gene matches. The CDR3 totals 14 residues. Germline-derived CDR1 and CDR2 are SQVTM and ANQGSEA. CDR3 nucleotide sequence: TGCAGCGTTGGAGTGGCCAGCGGGGCAGATACGCAGTATTTT. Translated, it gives CSVGVASGADTQYF.

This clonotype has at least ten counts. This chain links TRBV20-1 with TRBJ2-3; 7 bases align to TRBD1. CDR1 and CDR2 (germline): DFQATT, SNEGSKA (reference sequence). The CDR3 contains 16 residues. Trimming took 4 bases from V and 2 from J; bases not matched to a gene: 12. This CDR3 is CSATVGDRANTDTQYF. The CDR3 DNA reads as TGCAGTGCTACCGTAGGTGACAGGGCTAACACAGATACGCAGTATTTT.

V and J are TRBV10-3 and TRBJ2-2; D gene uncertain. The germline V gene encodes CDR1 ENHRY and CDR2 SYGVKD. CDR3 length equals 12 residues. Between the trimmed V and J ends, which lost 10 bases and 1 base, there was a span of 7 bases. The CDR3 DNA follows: TGTGCCACGTCGCTGAACACCGGGGAGCTGTTTTTT. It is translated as CATSLNTGELFF.

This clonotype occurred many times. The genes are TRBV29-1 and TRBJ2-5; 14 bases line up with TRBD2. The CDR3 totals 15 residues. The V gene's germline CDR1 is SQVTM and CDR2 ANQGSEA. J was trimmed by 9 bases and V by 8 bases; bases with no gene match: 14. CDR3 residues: CSTLGTSGGREAQYF. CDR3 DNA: TGCAGCACCCTGGGGACTAGCGGGGGCCGTGAGGCCCAGTACTTC.

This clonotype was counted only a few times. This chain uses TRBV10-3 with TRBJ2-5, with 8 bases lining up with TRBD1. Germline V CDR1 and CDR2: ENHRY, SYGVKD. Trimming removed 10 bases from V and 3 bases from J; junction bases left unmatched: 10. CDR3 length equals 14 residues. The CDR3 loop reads CASLGGQGKETQYF. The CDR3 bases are TGTGCCAGCTTGGGCGGACAGGGCAAAGAGACCCAGTACTTC.

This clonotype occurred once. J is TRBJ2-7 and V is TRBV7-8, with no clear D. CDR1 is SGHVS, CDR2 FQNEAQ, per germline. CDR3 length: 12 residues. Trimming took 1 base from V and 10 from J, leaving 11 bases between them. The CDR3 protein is CASSLGPISQYF. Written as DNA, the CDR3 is TGTGCCAGCAGCTTAGGACCCATCAGCCAGTACTTC. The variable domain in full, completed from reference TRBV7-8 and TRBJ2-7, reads GAGVSQSPRYKVAKRGQDVALRCDPISGHVSLFWYQQALGQGPEFLTYFQNEAQLDKSGLPSDRFFAERPEGSVSTLKIQRTQQEDSAVYLCASSLGPISQYFGPGTRLTVT.

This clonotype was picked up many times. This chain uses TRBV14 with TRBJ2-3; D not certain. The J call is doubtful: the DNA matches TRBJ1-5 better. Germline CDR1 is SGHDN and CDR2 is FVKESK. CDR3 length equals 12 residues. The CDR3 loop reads CASSQRTSTQHF. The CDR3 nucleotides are TGTGCCAGCAGCCAGAGGACTAGCACCCAGCATTTT.

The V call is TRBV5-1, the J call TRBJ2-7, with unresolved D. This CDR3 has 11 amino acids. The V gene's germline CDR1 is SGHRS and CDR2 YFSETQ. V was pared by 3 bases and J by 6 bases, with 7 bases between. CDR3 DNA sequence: TGCGCCAGCAGCTCCACCTCCGAGCAGTACTTC. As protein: CASSSTSEQYF. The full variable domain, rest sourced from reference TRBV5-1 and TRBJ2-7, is KAGVTQTPRYLIKTRGQQVTLSCSPISGHRSVSWYQQTPGQGLQFLFEYFSETQRNKGNFPGRFSGRQFSNSRSEMNVSTLELGDSALYLCASSSTSEQYFGPGTRLTVT.

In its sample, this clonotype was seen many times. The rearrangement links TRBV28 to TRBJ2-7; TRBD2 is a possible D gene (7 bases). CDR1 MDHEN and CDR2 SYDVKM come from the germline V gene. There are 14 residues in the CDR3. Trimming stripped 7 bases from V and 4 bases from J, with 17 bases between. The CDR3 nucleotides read TGTGCCAGCACCCAAGGGGGGGGGGTGTACGAGCAGTACTTC. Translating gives CASTQGGGVYEQYF.